Each of the 25 T cell receptor beta chains below was sequenced from the same sample in a study of blood T cell repertoires in COVID-19. Clones were sequenced by immunoSEQ multiplex PCR, and TCRdb holds only the in-frame ones, with some missing. The data show about 190,000 clones, 88% seen once. Sample: peripheral blood. These receptors were obtained from a human donor in a cohort sampled during active COVID-19.

V and J are TRBV6-6 and TRBJ1-5; unclear D gene. V was trimmed by 7 bases and J by 2 bases, leaving 15 bases between them. The CDR3 totals 15 residues. Germline CDR1 MNHNY, CDR2 SVGAGI (reference sequence). The CDR3: CASTEPGRGNQPQHF. CDR3 sequence (DNA): TGTGCCAGCACCGAGCCCGGGCGGGGCAATCAGCCCCAGCATTTT.

The chain joins TRBV5-6 to TRBJ2-7; TRBD2 agrees at 11 bases. V shed 4 bases, J shed 0 bases, and the junction held 3 bases outside the gene matches. Per germline, CDR1 SGHDT and CDR2 YYEEEE. The CDR3 covers 15 residues. The CDR3 loop reads CASSLSGGVSYEQYF. In nucleotides, the CDR3 is TGTGCCAGCAGCCTTAGCGGGGGGGTCTCCTACGAGCAGTACTTC.

V and J are TRBV2 and TRBJ1-1, with D possibly being TRBD1 (6 bases). The length of the CDR3 is 13 residues. Germline CDR1 is SNHLY and CDR2 is FYNNEI. The V and J ends lost 6 bases and 2 bases respectively, with 10 bases between them. The CDR3: CASRPQGNTEAFF. CDR3 in DNA: TGTGCCAGCAGACCACAGGGTAACACTGAAGCTTTCTTT.

CDR3 bases: TGTGCCAGCAGCCCCCGGGGGCGGGGGCGAACCGGGGAGCTGTTTTTT. This sequence encodes CASSPRGRGRTGELFF. The rearrangement joins TRBV7-2 to TRBJ2-2; D may be TRBD2 (7 bases). This CDR3 has 16 amino acids. Germline CDR1 SGHTA, CDR2 FQGNSA. Trimming took off 5 bases at V and 5 bases at J, with 18 bases between the two ends. Using reference TRBV7-2 and TRBJ2-2 for the parts outside the CDR3, the full variable domain is GAGVSQSPSNKVTEKGKDVELRCDPISGHTALYWYRQSLGQGLEFLIYFQGNSAPDKSGLPSDRFSAERTGGSVSTLTIQRTQQEDSAVYLCASSPRGRGRTGELFFGEGSRLTVL.

The chain joins TRBV7-8 to TRBJ2-1; 8 nucleotides match TRBD2. Germline-derived CDR1 and CDR2 are SGHVS and FQNEAQ. Trimming cost V 4 bases and J 6 bases; bases outside gene matches: 5. This CDR3 contains 14 residues. In nucleotides, the CDR3 is TGTGCCAGCAGCTCGAGGACTAGCTCCAATGAGCAGTTCTTC. The encoded protein is CASSSRTSSNEQFF.

This clone was found a few times. The chain has TRBV5-4 and TRBJ2-7; TRBD1 aligns across 10 bases. CDR3 size: 14 residues. The germline V gene has CDR1 SGHNT and CDR2 YYREEE (reference sequence). J gave up 7 bases and V 4 bases, and 8 bases lay outside the gene matches. In nucleotides, the CDR3 is TGTGCCAGCAGCCCCAGACAGGGGGCTGATGAGCAGTACTTC. Translation: CASSPRQGADEQYF.

This chain uses TRBV18 with TRBJ2-1; 10 nucleotides agree with TRBD2. The germline V gene encodes CDR1 KGHSH and CDR2 LQKENI. The V gene end was trimmed by 4 bases and the J gene end by 4 bases; junction bases not matched to a gene: 4. The CDR3 extends over 15 amino acids. CDR3 sequence reads: CASSQGLASYNEQFF. The DNA of the CDR3 is TGTGCCAGCTCACAGGGACTAGCGTCTTACAATGAGCAGTTCTTC.

The chain is built from TRBV11-2 and TRBJ2-5; 10 positions agree with TRBD2. The CDR3 covers 18 residues. V was pared by 1 base and J by 5 bases, with 13 bases of the junction left unmatched. The germline gives CDR1 SGHAT, CDR2 FQNNGV. Here the CDR3 DNA reads TGTGCCAGCAGCTTAGGGCTAGCGGGAGAGTGGCTGTGGGAGACCCAGTACTTC. The encoded protein is CASSLGLAGEWLWETQYF.

The chain couples TRBV7-2 to TRBJ2-5; TRBD2 is a possible D gene (5 bases). The CDR3 extends over 13 amino acids. V gave up 5 bases and J gave up 5 bases, with 12 bases separating them. Germline V lookup: CDR1 SGHTA, CDR2 FQGNSA. CDR3 loop: CASSVDYLETQYF. In nucleotides, the CDR3 is TGTGCCAGCAGCGTAGACTATCTGGAGACCCAGTACTTC.

The chain has TRBV5-1 and TRBJ2-5, with 8 bases aligning to TRBD2. V shed 2 bases and J 1 base; nucleotides not matched to a gene: 7. Per germline, CDR1 SGHRS and CDR2 YFSETQ. This CDR3 has 16 residues. In DNA, the CDR3 is TGCGCCAGCAGCTTAGCACCGCTAGCGGGCCAAGAGACCCAGTACTTC. Amino acid sequence: CASSLAPLAGQETQYF.

The V gene is TRBV5-1, the J gene TRBJ1-4, with D perhaps TRBD1 (5 bases). CDR1 SGHRS and CDR2 YFSETQ come from the germline V gene. The CDR3 covers 15 residues. V was shortened by 4 bases and J by 0 bases, with 10 bases between the two germline ends. Here the CDR3 DNA reads TGCGCCAGCAGCGTGACAGCTGCAACTAATGAAAAACTGTTTTTT. This encodes CASSVTAATNEKLFF.

The genes are TRBV18 and TRBJ1-5; D is uncertain. The CDR3 sequence is 13 residues long. Trimming removed 6 bases from V and 7 bases from J, with 13 bases in between. Germline lookup yields CDR1 KGHSH and CDR2 LQKENI. The CDR3 sequence is CASSGIEGQPQHF. DNA of the CDR3: TGTGCCAGCTCCGGGATCGAGGGACAGCCCCAGCATTTT. The entire variable domain, with the rest obtained from reference TRBV18 and TRBJ1-5, is as follows: NAGVMQNPRHLVRRRGQEARLRCSPMKGHSHVYWYRQLPEEGLKFMVYLQKENIIDESGMPKERFSAEFPKEGPSILRIQQVVRGDSAAYFCASSGIEGQPQHFGDGTRLSIL.

This chain joins TRBV7-2 and TRBJ2-1; D is possibly TRBD1 (5 bases). The germline V gene encodes CDR1 SGHTA and CDR2 FQGNSA. This CDR3 contains 15 residues. Deletions cut 5 bases from V and 5 bases from J, with 16 bases between. CDR3 bases: TGTGCCAGCAGCCCTCATCAGGGAAATGACAATGAGCAGTTCTTC. Amino acids: CASSPHQGNDNEQFF.

The genes are TRBV7-2 and TRBJ2-1; the D gene is possibly TRBD1 (6 bases). Germline assignment: CDR1 SGHTA and CDR2 FQGNSA. CDR3 length equals 14 residues. The V gene lost 2 bases and the J gene lost 8 bases, with 13 bases spanning the gap. The CDR3 DNA reads as TGTGCCAGCAGCTTAAGGGGTAGGGGGTATGAGCAGTTCTTC. Translating it yields CASSLRGRGYEQFF.

The chain combines TRBV19 with TRBJ2-2; 7 nucleotides agree with TRBD1. The V segment lost 6 bases and the J segment 0 bases; nucleotides outside the gene matches: 7. CDR1 is LNHDA, CDR2 SQIVND, per germline (reference sequence). The length of the CDR3 is 16 residues. In nucleotides, the CDR3 is TGTGCCAGTAGGTCAACAGGGGCAGCGAACACCGGGGAGCTGTTTTTT. It translates to CASRSTGAANTGELFF.

The chain joins TRBV11-1 to TRBJ2-5, with 11 bases aligning to TRBD2. V shed 0 bases and J 2 bases; nucleotides not matched to a gene: 8. CDR3 length: 18 residues. Germline-derived CDR1 and CDR2 are SGHAT and FQDESV (reference sequence). CDR3: CASSLAIGTSGQQETQYF. The CDR3 DNA reads TGTGCCAGCAGCTTAGCAATCGGGACTAGCGGTCAACAAGAGACCCAGTACTTC.

This rearrangement joins TRBV5-1 to TRBJ2-3, with D unclear. Trimming removed 1 base from V and 3 bases from J, with 12 bases in between. The CDR3 consists of 15 residues. Germline CDR1 is SGHRS and CDR2 is YFSETQ. The CDR3 is CASSLWAANTDTQYF. As DNA, the CDR3 is TGCGCCAGCAGCTTGTGGGCCGCAAATACAGATACGCAGTATTTT.

This chain links TRBV18 with TRBJ2-7; no clear D. V lost 0 bases and J 2 bases, leaving 11 bases between the germline ends. CDR3 length equals 15 residues. From germline, CDR1 is KGHSH and CDR2 LQKENI. Written as DNA, the CDR3 is TGTGCCAGCTCACCACCGACCCGAGGCCCCTACGAGCAGTACTTC. Encoded protein: CASSPPTRGPYEQYF.

As regards this clone: The junction differs from germline at one of its ends, possibly a read error. The chain employs TRBV7-6 and TRBJ2-1, with TRBD1 matching 12 bases. The CDR3 consists of 16 residues. Germline CDR1 SGHVS, CDR2 FNYEAQ. The CDR3 loop is CASSAPGQGAYNEQFF. The DNA of the CDR3 is TGTGCCAGCAGCGCCCCGGGACAGGGGGCCTATAATGAGCAGTTCTTC.

The rearrangement joins TRBV5-4 to TRBJ1-2; D is unclear. Germline CDR1 SGHNT, CDR2 YYREEE (reference sequence). V was shortened by 6 bases and J by 4 bases, with 16 bases between the two germline ends. The length of the CDR3 is 14 residues. CDR3 loop: CASKQQVDSYGYTF. The CDR3 DNA follows: TGTGCCAGCAAACAGCAGGTGGACTCCTATGGCTACACCTTC.

This clone occurred a few times. A junction end diverges from the germline sequence, so it may reflect a read error. This sequence joins TRBV3-1 (or the pseudogene TRBV3-2) and TRBJ1-2; no clear D. CDR1 is LGHDT and CDR2 is YNNKEL in the germline V gene (reference sequence). The CDR3 extends over 12 amino acids. The CDR3 coding sequence is TGTGCCAGCAGCCAAGAGGCAGGATCGGCCTACTTC. The encoded protein is CASSQEAGSAYF.

This clone appeared many times. This chain links TRBV11-2 with TRBJ2-1, with 7 positions matching TRBD2. The length of the CDR3 is 16 residues. From germline, CDR1 is SGHAT and CDR2 FQNNGV. Germline trimming cut 0 bases from V and 6 bases from J; bases unmatched to any gene: 8. The CDR3 spells CASSLEPPTSPNEQFF. As DNA, the CDR3 is TGTGCCAGCAGCTTAGAACCTCCGACTAGCCCCAATGAGCAGTTCTTC. Full variable domain (remainder filled in from reference TRBV11-2 and TRBJ2-1): EAGVAQSPRYKIIEKRQSVAFWCNPISGHATLYWYQQILGQGPKLLIQFQNNGVVDDSQLPKDRFSAERLKGVDSTLKIQPAKLEDSAVYLCASSLEPPTSPNEQFFGPGTRLTVL.

This chain links TRBV4-1 with TRBJ1-6; 8 bases match TRBD1. The CDR3 is 16 residues long. The germline V gene has CDR1 MGHRA and CDR2 YSYEKL. V trimming: 1 base; J trimming: 10 bases; junction bases outside the gene matches: 9. CDR3 protein: CASSQGTGFRESPLHF. The CDR3, as DNA: TGCGCCAGCAGCCAAGGGACAGGGTTCAGGGAATCACCCCTCCACTTT.

This chain connects TRBV6-2 or TRBV6-3 to TRBJ2-7, with a weak D call TRBD1 (6 bases). Trimming shortened V by 4 bases and J by 2 bases, and 6 bases separated the two germline ends. Germline V gene data show CDR1 as MNHEY and CDR2 as SVGEGT. This CDR3 has 12 amino acids. The CDR3 DNA reads TGTGCCAGCAGTTGGACAGCCTACGAGCAGTACTTC. Translation: CASSWTAYEQYF.

The chain is built from TRBV30 and TRBJ1-6; no clear D gene. V lost 5 bases and J lost 8, with 13 bases in between. Germline-derived CDR1 and CDR2 are GTSNPN and SVGIG (reference sequence). The CDR3 covers 13 residues. CDR3 loop: CAWAGVWDSPLHF. CDR3 DNA sequence: TGTGCCTGGGCGGGAGTTTGGGATTCACCCCTCCACTTT. Full variable domain (outside the CDR3, taken from reference TRBV30 and TRBJ1-6): SQTIHQWPATLVQPVGSPLSLECTVEGTSNPNLYWYRQAAGRGLQLLFYSVGIGQISSEVPQNLSASRPQDRQFILSSKKLLLSDSGFYLCAWAGVWDSPLHFGNGTRLTVT.